The 17 T cell receptor beta chains given below trace back to one sample, sequenced in a study of blood T cells in healthy people across ages. Through a sample-barcoded 5' primer and a J-beta primer mix, a second PCR was run for 7 to 11 cycles. In TCRdb, the 5' RACE reads were re-called with MiXCR into one record per CDR3 protein. The sample shows hundreds of thousands of distinct CDR3 sequences, approximately 44% of them seen only once. The sample was blood. These TCRs come from a man aged 55 to 70 in good health.

Concerning this clonotype itself: This may be a read error: a much more frequent sequence differs by one nucleotide. The rearrangement uses TRBV28 and TRBJ2-5, with D uncertain. The J call may be faulty, since TRBJ2-7 better matches the DNA end. This CDR3 spans 14 amino acids. The germline CDR1 and CDR2 sequences are MDHEN and SYDVKM. The chain's CDR3 is CASSLTDGKDEQYF. For the CDR3, the DNA is TGTGCCAGCAGTTTAACGGACGGAAAAGACGAGCAGTACTTC.

Comment on this clonotype: One end of the junction fails to match germline, which may point to a read error. The chain employs TRBV15 and TRBJ2-3; D tentatively reads TRBD1 or TRBD2 (6 bases each). CDR1 and CDR2 from the germline V gene are LNHNV and YYDKDF (reference sequence). This CDR3 is 16 amino acids long. As DNA, the CDR3 is TGTGCCACCAGCAGAGAAATCCTCGGGGGCACAGATGCGCAGTATTTT. It translates to CATSREILGGTDAQYF.

The V call is TRBV5-1, the J call TRBJ2-7; no firm D call. V lost 0 bases, J lost 3 bases, and 10 bases lay in between. The CDR3 covers 14 residues. Per germline, CDR1 SGHRS and CDR2 YFSETQ. The CDR3 DNA reads TGCGCCAGCAGCTTGGGAGAGGCCCTCTACGAGCAGTACTTC. Translated: CASSLGEALYEQYF.

The chain has TRBV5-8 and TRBJ2-7, with a weak D call TRBD2 (5 bases). This CDR3 spans 14 amino acids. CDR1 and CDR2 (germline): SGHTS, YDEGEE. Deletions cut 7 bases from V and 1 base from J, with 15 bases between. In DNA, the CDR3 is TGTGCCAGCGGGAGTTCAGAGCTTTCCTACGAGCAGTACTTC. Protein product: CASGSSELSYEQYF.

The chain recombines TRBV28 with TRBJ1-2, with D possibly matching TRBD1 (6 bases). The germline CDR1 and CDR2 sequences are MDHEN and SYDVKM. Trimming removed 8 bases at V and 6 bases at J, with 19 bases between. The CDR3 contains 14 residues. The DNA for the CDR3 is TGTGCCAGCCGGGGAACCGGGACAAGGAATGGCTACACCTTC. This gives the protein CASRGTGTRNGYTF.

The chain employs TRBV7-9 and TRBJ2-7, with D possibly TRBD2 on 5 matching bases. Trimming removed 5 bases at V and 5 bases at J, with 19 bases between. The germline CDR1 and CDR2 sequences are SEHNR and FQNEAQ (reference sequence). The CDR3 sequence is 15 residues long. CDR3 coding DNA: TGTGCCAGCAGCCCAAGGTCGGGGTCGGTTGACGAGCAGTACTTC. It codes for CASSPRSGSVDEQYF.

The V call is TRBV7-2, the J call TRBJ2-7; TRBD2 aligns across 9 bases. V shed 6 bases and J 7 bases; nucleotides not matched to a gene: 13. Germline V lookup: CDR1 SGHTA, CDR2 FQGNSA. The CDR3 sequence is 15 residues long. The CDR3 here is CASSPRRGGIGEQYF. CDR3 sequence (DNA): TGTGCCAGCAGTCCCAGGCGGGGGGGGATTGGGGAGCAGTACTTC.

The genes are TRBV7-2 and TRBJ1-4, with a weak D call TRBD1 (6 bases). This CDR3 has 17 amino acids. V lost 5 bases and J lost 5, with 21 bases in between. The V gene's germline CDR1 is SGHTA and CDR2 FQGNSA. The CDR3 DNA reads as TGTGCCAGCAGCCGGGACACGGTTTTTAGGGGAAATGAAAAACTGTTTTTT. The encoded protein is CASSRDTVFRGNEKLFF.

V is TRBV29-1 and J is TRBJ1-1, with D perhaps TRBD1 (5 bases). V lost 6 bases to trimming and J lost 0 bases, with 8 bases between them. There are 12 residues in the CDR3. Germline V lookup: CDR1 SQVTM, CDR2 ANQGSEA. The CDR3 DNA is TGCAGCGTCACAGGTCTGAACACTGAAGCTTTCTTT. Protein: CSVTGLNTEAFF.

This clonotype has only a few counts. This chain joins TRBV27 and TRBJ2-5; 9 bases are shared with TRBD1. V gave up 3 bases and J gave up 5 bases; unmatched junction bases: 10. The CDR3 runs 16 residues. Per the germline V gene, CDR1 is MNHEY and CDR2 is SMNVEV (reference sequence). This chain's CDR3 is CASSFLGQGRKETQYF. In DNA, the CDR3 is TGTGCCAGCAGTTTCCTTGGACAGGGGAGAAAGGAGACCCAGTACTTC.

This rearrangement joins TRBV5-5 to TRBJ2-7; tentatively, D is TRBD1 (6 bases). Germline lookup yields CDR1 SGHKS and CDR2 YYEKEE (reference sequence). V was clipped by 4 bases and J by 2 bases, with 13 bases between them. This CDR3 contains 14 residues. CDR3 amino acids: CASSGTPAPYEQYF. DNA for the CDR3: TGTGCCAGCAGCGGGACACCAGCACCCTACGAGCAGTACTTC.

This clonotype came up many times. The rearrangement uses TRBV5-1 and TRBJ1-1; 10 bases are shared with TRBD1. Trimming took 4 bases from V and 5 from J; bases not matched to a gene: 11. The CDR3 is made up of 16 amino acids. CDR1 SGHRS and CDR2 YFSETQ come from the germline V gene. The CDR3 reads CASSPGARQGATEAFF. The DNA for the CDR3 is TGCGCCAGCAGCCCTGGAGCCCGACAGGGGGCTACTGAAGCTTTCTTT.

In its sample, this clonotype was seen a few times. The chain joins TRBV5-8 to TRBJ2-4, with 9 bases aligning to TRBD2. This CDR3 has 17 residues. J gave up 2 bases and V 4 bases, and 10 bases lay outside the gene matches. CDR1 and CDR2 (germline): SGHTS, YDEGEE. The CDR3 coding sequence is TGTGCCAGCAGCCCGACCCTAGCGGGGAATACCAAAAACATTCAGTACTTC. Residues: CASSPTLAGNTKNIQYF.

V and J are TRBV6-2 or TRBV6-3 and TRBJ1-5; a possible D gene is TRBD1 (6 bases). V gave up 1 base and J gave up 0 bases, with 13 bases separating them. Germline V CDR1 and CDR2: MNHEY, SVGEGT. The CDR3 is made up of 17 amino acids. Here the CDR3 reads CASSYYSQGFSNQPQHF. CDR3 nucleotides: TGTGCCAGCAGTTACTATTCACAGGGTTTTAGCAATCAGCCCCAGCATTTT.

V and J are TRBV6-5 and TRBJ2-5; 15 nucleotides align to TRBD2. The V gene end was trimmed by 0 bases and the J gene end by 3 bases; junction bases not matched to a gene: 5. Germline CDR1 reads MNHEY; CDR2 reads SVGAGI. The CDR3 is made up of 18 amino acids. The CDR3 DNA sequence: TGTGCCAGCAGTTACTCCCAGGGACTAGCGGGGGGCAAAGAGACCCAGTACTTC. This translates into CASSYSQGLAGGKETQYF.

This chain joins TRBV3-1 and TRBJ2-1; tentative D call: TRBD1 (6 bases). CDR3 length: 16 amino acids. Germline V gives CDR1 LGHDT, CDR2 YNNKEL (reference sequence). V shed 5 bases and J shed 3 bases, with 17 bases lying between them. DNA for the CDR3: TGTGCCAGCAGCACACAGGGCCGGGGTTTCTACAATGAGCAGTTCTTC. Translation gives CASSTQGRGFYNEQFF.

A single count supports this clonotype. The chain recombines TRBV6-5 with TRBJ1-2, with D maybe TRBD1 (6 bases). Trimming removed 6 bases at V and 4 bases at J, with 15 bases between. Germline loops: CDR1 MNHEY, CDR2 SVGAGI. This CDR3 contains 14 residues. In DNA form, the CDR3 reads TGTGCCAGCAGGCCTACAGGGTCGGCCTATGGCTACACCTTC. Its protein product is CASRPTGSAYGYTF.